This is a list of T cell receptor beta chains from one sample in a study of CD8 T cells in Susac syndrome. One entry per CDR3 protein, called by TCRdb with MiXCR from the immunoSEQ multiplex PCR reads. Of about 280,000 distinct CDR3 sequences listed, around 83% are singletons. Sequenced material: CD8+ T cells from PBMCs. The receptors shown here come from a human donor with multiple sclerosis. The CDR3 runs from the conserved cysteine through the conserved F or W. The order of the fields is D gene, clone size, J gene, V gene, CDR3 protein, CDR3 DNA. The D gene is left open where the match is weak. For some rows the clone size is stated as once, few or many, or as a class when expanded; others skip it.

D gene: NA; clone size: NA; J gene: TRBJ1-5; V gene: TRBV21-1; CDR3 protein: CASSKDSGQGPNQPQHF; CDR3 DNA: TGTGCCAGCAGCAAAGACTCTGGGCAGGGGCCCAATCAGCCCCAGCATTTT
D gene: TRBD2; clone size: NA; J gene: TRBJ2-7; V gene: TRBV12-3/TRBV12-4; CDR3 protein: CASSTGLAEAYEQYF; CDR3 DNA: TGTGCCAGCAGTACCGGACTAGCGGAGGCCTACGAGCAGTACTTC
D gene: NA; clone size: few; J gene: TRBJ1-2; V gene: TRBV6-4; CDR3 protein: CANAGGGYGYTF; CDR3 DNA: TGTGCCAATGCGGGGGGGGGCTATGGCTACACCTTC
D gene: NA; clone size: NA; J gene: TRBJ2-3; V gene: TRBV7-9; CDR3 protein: CASSFYSADSTDTQYF; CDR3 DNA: TGTGCCAGCAGCTTTTACAGCGCCGATAGCACAGATACGCAGTATTTT
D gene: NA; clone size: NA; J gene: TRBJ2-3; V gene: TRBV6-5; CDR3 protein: CASSAFPDTQYF; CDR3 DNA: TGTGCCAGCAGTGCGTTTCCAGATACGCAGTATTTT
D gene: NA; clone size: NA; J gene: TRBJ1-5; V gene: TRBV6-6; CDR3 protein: CASSVGGMHQPQHF; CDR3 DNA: TGTGCCAGCAGCGTCGGTGGTATGCATCAGCCCCAGCATTTT
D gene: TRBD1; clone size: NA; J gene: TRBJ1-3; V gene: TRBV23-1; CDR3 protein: CASSQIPGQRDTIYF; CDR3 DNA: TGCGCCAGCAGTCAGATACCGGGACAGCGAGACACCATATATTTT
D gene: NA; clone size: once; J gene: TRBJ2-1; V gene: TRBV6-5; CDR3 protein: CASSYSNAHNEQFF; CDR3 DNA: TGTGCCAGCAGTTACTCGAACGCACACAATGAGCAGTTCTTC
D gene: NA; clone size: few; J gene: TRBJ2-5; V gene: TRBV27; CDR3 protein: CASSLSSLGPQNF; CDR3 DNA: TGTGCCAGCAGTTTATCGTCCTTGGGTCCGCAAAACTTC
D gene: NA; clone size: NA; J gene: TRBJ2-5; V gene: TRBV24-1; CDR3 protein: CATSGERTEPQETQYF; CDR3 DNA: TGTGCCACCAGTGGTGAGCGGACAGAACCCCAAGAGACCCAGTACTTC
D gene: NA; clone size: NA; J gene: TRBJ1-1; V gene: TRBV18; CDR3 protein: CASQGTEAFF; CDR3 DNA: TGTGCCAGCCAGGGAACTGAAGCTTTCTTT
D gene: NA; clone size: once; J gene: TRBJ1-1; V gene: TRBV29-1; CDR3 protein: CSVVIGKVEAFF; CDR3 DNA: TGCAGCGTTGTAATAGGGAAAGTTGAAGCTTTCTTT
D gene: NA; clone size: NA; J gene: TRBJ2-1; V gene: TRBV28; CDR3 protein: CASSFLPDIWGYSEQFF; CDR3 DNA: TGTGCCAGCAGTTTCCTCCCGGACATCTGGGGGTACAGCGAGCAGTTCTTC
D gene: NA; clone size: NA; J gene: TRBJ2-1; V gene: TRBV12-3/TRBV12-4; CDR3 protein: CASSLRPFYNEQFF; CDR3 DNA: TGTGCCAGCAGTTTGAGGCCATTCTACAATGAGCAGTTCTTC
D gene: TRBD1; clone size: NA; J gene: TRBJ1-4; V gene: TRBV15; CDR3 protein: CATSRGTGQANEKLFF; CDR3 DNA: TGTGCCACCAGCAGAGGAACGGGACAGGCCAATGAAAAACTGTTTTTT
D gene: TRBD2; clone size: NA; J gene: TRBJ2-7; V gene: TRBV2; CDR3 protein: CASRELAGDLEQYF; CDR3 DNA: TGTGCCAGCAGAGAGCTAGCGGGAGATCTCGAGCAGTACTTC
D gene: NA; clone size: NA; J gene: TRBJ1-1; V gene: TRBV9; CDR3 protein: CASSVAGGTGTEAFF; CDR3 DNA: TGTGCCAGCAGCGTAGCTGGGGGGACGGGAACTGAAGCTTTCTTT
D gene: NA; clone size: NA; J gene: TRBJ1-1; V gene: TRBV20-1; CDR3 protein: CSARVGREAFF; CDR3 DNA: TGCAGTGCTAGGGTGGGCAGGGAAGCTTTCTTT